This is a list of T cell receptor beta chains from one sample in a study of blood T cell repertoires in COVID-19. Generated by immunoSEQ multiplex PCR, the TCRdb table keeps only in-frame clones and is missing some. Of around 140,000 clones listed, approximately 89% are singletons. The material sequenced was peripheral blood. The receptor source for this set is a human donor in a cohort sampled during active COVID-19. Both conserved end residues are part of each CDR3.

CDR3: CASSVDSYGYTF
J: TRBJ1-2
V: TRBV9

CDR3: CASSSRTGMNTEAFF
J: TRBJ1-1
V: TRBV7-8

CDR3: CASSGDSQGNTEAFF
J: TRBJ1-1
V: TRBV10-1

CDR3: CASSLTGTDIQYF
J: TRBJ2-4
V: TRBV13

CDR3: CASSAEVWEETQYF
J: TRBJ2-5
V: TRBV7-2

CDR3: CASSEYSTGHRAYGYTF
J: TRBJ1-2
V: TRBV25-1

CDR3: CASSLALSVGYEAFF
J: TRBJ1-1
V: TRBV5-1

CDR3: CASTASLASDTQYF
J: TRBJ2-3
V: TRBV6-5

CDR3: CASSPGLAGGIQETQYF
J: TRBJ2-5
V: TRBV19

CDR3: CASSLAPRDTEAFF
J: TRBJ1-1
V: TRBV11-3

CDR3: CASSLVTSGGYTDTQYF
J: TRBJ2-3
V: TRBV7-8